This is a list of T cell receptor beta chains from one sample in a study of blood T cell repertoires in COVID-19. Profiled with immunoSEQ multiplex PCR; TCRdb holds only in-frame clones, not every one. This sample yields under 250,000 clones, of which about 85% are seen a single time; 2.9% belongs to the top ten. The specimen sequenced was peripheral blood. These receptors were collected from a man aged 50-60 years who had recovered from COVID-19. The CDR3 runs from the conserved cysteine through the conserved F or W.

CASSPDYYGYTF | TRBJ1-2 | TRBV12-3/TRBV12-4
CASTKWVGQNINNEQFF | TRBJ2-1 | TRBV7-9
CASSPGLPGLGTEQYF | TRBJ2-7 | TRBV18
CASSFGQRPGELFF | TRBJ2-2 | TRBV5-1
CASSLYQTTSSYEQYF | TRBJ2-7 | TRBV7-9
CASSYQGVISYNEQFF | TRBJ2-1 | TRBV6-6
CASRGAGAAYNEQFF | TRBJ2-1 | TRBV28
CATSTRQGGETDTQYF | TRBJ2-3 | TRBV15
CASRPPRAGELFF | TRBJ2-2 | TRBV6-5
CASSFADSGNTIYF | TRBJ1-3 | TRBV5-1